A single sample gave rise to the 17 T cell receptor beta chains below, sequenced in a study of cytomegalovirus exposure and HLA in healthy donors. Both 60 Vbeta primers and 13 Jbeta primers went into the PCR. Profiling relied on immunoSEQ multiplex PCR, and the TCRdb table lists in-frame clones only, not all of them. This sample has 60,000 to 100,000 clones, with about 78% found just once. The sample comprised PBMCs. These TCRs come from a male donor in good health and CMV-seropositive.

V is TRBV4-3 and J is TRBJ2-1; 7 positions match TRBD1. The V segment lost 4 bases and the J segment 4 bases; nucleotides outside the gene matches: 4. This CDR3 region has 14 residues. Germline values: CDR1 LGHNA, CDR2 YSLEER. In DNA, the CDR3 is TGCGCCAGCAGCCCAGGGGGAGCTTACAATGAGCAGTTCTTC. Translation gives CASSPGGAYNEQFF.

This chain connects TRBV9 to TRBJ2-7; D unclear. There are 13 residues in the CDR3. V was pared by 3 bases and J by 0 bases, with 7 bases between. Germline CDR1 SGDLS, CDR2 YYNGEE. CDR3 sequence: CASSASPSYEQYF. CDR3 DNA: TGTGCCAGCAGCGCTTCCCCCTCCTACGAGCAGTACTTC.

This clone has more than one count but fewer than ten. The genes are TRBV19 and TRBJ2-5, with D possibly matching TRBD1 (7 bases). This CDR3 contains 16 residues. V was shortened by 2 bases and J by 2 bases, with 15 bases between the two germline ends. Germline V CDR1 and CDR2: LNHDA, SQIVND (reference sequence). Here the CDR3 DNA reads TGTGCCAGTAGTATACATACCGGGGGACAGCAAGAGACCCAGTACTTC. Encoded protein: CASSIHTGGQQETQYF. The variable domain in full, with the rest retrieved from reference TRBV19 and TRBJ2-5, is DGGITQSPKYLFRKEGQNVTLSCEQNLNHDAMYWYRQDPGQGLRLIYYSQIVNDFQKGDIAEGYSVSREKKESFPLTVTSAQKNPTAFYLCASSIHTGGQQETQYFGPGTRLLVL.

This clone was observed once. V and J are TRBV18 and TRBJ1-5; D gene uncertain. This CDR3 is built from 14 residues. Looked up from germline, CDR1 is KGHSH and CDR2 is LQKENI. V lost 3 bases to trimming and J lost 0 bases, with 6 bases between them. The CDR3 DNA follows: TGTGCCAGCTCACCGGGCCTTAGCAATCAGCCCCAGCATTTT. Protein product: CASSPGLSNQPQHF.

The gene calls are TRBV2 and TRBJ2-2; possibly TRBD2 for D (6 bases). The V end lost 8 bases, the J end lost 1 base, and 14 bases lay between the germline ends. The CDR3 contains 15 residues. CDR1 and CDR2 from the germline V gene are SNHLY and FYNNEI. The CDR3 nucleotides read TGTGCCAGCGATAGTGTGGGAGGGAACACCGGGGAGCTGTTTTTT. Its translation is CASDSVGGNTGELFF.

The V call is TRBV30, the J call TRBJ2-1, with D possibly TRBD2 on 6 matching bases. The CDR3 contains 15 residues. Germline V gives CDR1 GTSNPN, CDR2 SVGIG (reference sequence). Trimming left V 1 base short and J 0 bases short, with 10 bases between. CDR3 nucleotide sequence: TGTGCCTGGAGTGGCCGACTAGGCTCCTACAATGAGCAGTTCTTC. Translating it yields CAWSGRLGSYNEQFF.

In the case of this clone: One end of the junction does not line up with germline, which may come from a read error. The CDR3 here is CASRRAANYGYPF. CDR3 in DNA: TGTGCCAGCAGGCGAGCCGCAAACTATGGCTACCCCTTC. This chain links TRBV6-5 with TRBJ1-2; D is ambiguous. Per germline, CDR1 MNHEY and CDR2 SVGAGI. The CDR3 has 13 residues.

V is TRBV10-3 and J is TRBJ1-5; D is uncertain. V was clipped by 2 bases and J by 6 bases, with 8 bases between them. Germline assignment: CDR1 ENHRY and CDR2 SYGVKD. The CDR3 spans 13 residues. The CDR3 here is CAISEAGLQPQHF. CDR3 bases: TGTGCCATCAGTGAGGCAGGACTTCAGCCCCAGCATTTT.

This chain uses TRBV25-1 with TRBJ2-3; D not certain. This CDR3 is 13 amino acids long. CDR1 and CDR2 (germline): MGHDK, SYGVNS. V was clipped by 5 bases and J by 0 bases, with 6 bases between them. CDR3 amino acids: CASSQLSTDTQYF. DNA of the CDR3: TGTGCCAGCAGTCAACTTAGCACAGATACGCAGTATTTT.

The chain carries TRBV7-4 and TRBJ1-2; no clear D. The CDR3 length is 13 residues. Germline CDR1 SGHVT, CDR2 SQSDAQ. V was cut by 3 bases and J by 8 bases, with 13 bases left in between. CDR3 residues: CASSFLGWRGYTF. DNA of the CDR3: TGTGCCAGCAGCTTCCTCGGGTGGCGGGGCTACACCTTC.

This clone was recorded a few times. The genes are TRBV5-1 and TRBJ1-1, with D maybe TRBD1 (6 bases). The CDR3 totals 14 residues. Germline CDR1 SGHRS, CDR2 YFSETQ. The V gene lost 5 bases and the J gene lost 1 base, with 12 bases spanning the gap. The CDR3 protein is CASRSGQPNTEAFF. The CDR3 DNA is TGCGCCAGCAGATCAGGACAGCCGAACACTGAAGCTTTCTTT.

The chain recombines TRBV9 with TRBJ2-5; TRBD2 might be the D (6 bases). Germline V gives CDR1 SGDLS, CDR2 YYNGEE. The CDR3 covers 15 residues. With 0 bases removed from V and 0 bases from J, the gap between germline ends came to 9 bases. DNA for the CDR3: TGTGCCAGCAGCGTAGCGGGGACTTACCAAGAGACCCAGTACTTC. Translated: CASSVAGTYQETQYF.

The rearrangement joins TRBV7-2 to TRBJ1-4; tentative D call: TRBD1 (6 bases). CDR3 size: 15 residues. V lost 4 bases to trimming and J lost 8 bases, with 17 bases between them. The V gene's germline CDR1 is SGHTA and CDR2 FQGNSA. CDR3 DNA sequence: TGTGCCAGCAGCTCCGTAGGGGGGGCCGGGGAAAAACTGTTTTTT. Translation gives CASSSVGGAGEKLFF.

This clone was seen a few times. The chain recombines TRBV5-4 with TRBJ1-3; D possibly corresponds to TRBD1 (6 bases). CDR1 and CDR2 (germline): SGHNT, YYREEE (reference sequence). The CDR3 length is 15 residues. The V end was cut by 0 bases, the J end by 0 bases, with 7 bases between. The CDR3 region is CASSLGGRSGNTIYF. The CDR3 bases are TGTGCCAGCAGCTTGGGGGGGCGCTCTGGAAACACCATATATTTT.

V gene TRBV5-6 combines with J gene TRBJ2-3, with TRBD2 matching 7 bases. The germline gives CDR1 SGHDT, CDR2 YYEEEE. Trimming cost V 3 bases and J 0 bases; bases outside gene matches: 1. The CDR3 spans 14 residues. This CDR3 reads CASSWGGSTDTQYF. The CDR3 DNA follows: TGTGCCAGCAGCTGGGGGGGAAGCACAGATACGCAGTATTTT.

This clone is a singleton in its sample. At one boundary the junction diverges from the germline segment, which might be a read error. The chain's CDR3 is CASSLFTGGTDTQYF. CDR3 sequence (DNA): TGTGCCAGCAGCTTGTTTACAGGGGGCACAGATACGCAGTATTTT. The genes are TRBV5-1 and TRBJ2-3; TRBD1 agrees at 7 bases. The CDR3 has 15 amino acids. Germline loops: CDR1 SGHRS, CDR2 YFSETQ.

The V call is TRBV6-1, the J call TRBJ2-5, with a weak D call TRBD2 (7 bases). CDR1 and CDR2 from the germline V gene are MNHNS and SASEGT. The V gene lost 6 bases and the J gene lost 2 bases, with 16 bases spanning the gap. This CDR3 is built from 15 residues. Here the CDR3 reads CASSVMRGPQETQYF. The CDR3 DNA sequence: TGTGCCAGCAGCGTTATGCGGGGGCCACAAGAGACCCAGTACTTC.